This T cell receptor (beta chain) was identified during a study of CXCR3-negative and CXCR3-positive naive CD8 T cells. 5' RACE with UMI labels generated the TRB cDNA libraries. Reanalyzing the 5' RACE reads, TCRdb keeps one entry per CDR3 protein, without DNA. The repertoire table contains nearly 110,000 distinct CDR3 sequences. Study observations and caveats: When CXCR3-positive naive cells were set against CXCR3-negative naive cells, the former had more hydrophobic TRB CDR3s.

As to this clonotype: The antigen remains unidentified.

CDR1 is MNHEY and CDR2 is SVGEGT in the germline V gene. The CDR3 sequence is 15 residues long. The receptor was derived from a human donor in good health. Some clones in this sample may be carry-over from other donors' samples. Sequencing was performed on naive CXCR3+ CD8+ T cells from blood. The subset denotes: CD45RO-CCR7+CD27+CD95- naive CD8+ T cells expressing CXCR3 (TNR3+). The chain links TRBV6-2 or TRBV6-3 to TRBJ2-2; TCRdb calls TRBD1, which cannot be checked without DNA. The CDR3 here is CASSWTGGKTGELFF.